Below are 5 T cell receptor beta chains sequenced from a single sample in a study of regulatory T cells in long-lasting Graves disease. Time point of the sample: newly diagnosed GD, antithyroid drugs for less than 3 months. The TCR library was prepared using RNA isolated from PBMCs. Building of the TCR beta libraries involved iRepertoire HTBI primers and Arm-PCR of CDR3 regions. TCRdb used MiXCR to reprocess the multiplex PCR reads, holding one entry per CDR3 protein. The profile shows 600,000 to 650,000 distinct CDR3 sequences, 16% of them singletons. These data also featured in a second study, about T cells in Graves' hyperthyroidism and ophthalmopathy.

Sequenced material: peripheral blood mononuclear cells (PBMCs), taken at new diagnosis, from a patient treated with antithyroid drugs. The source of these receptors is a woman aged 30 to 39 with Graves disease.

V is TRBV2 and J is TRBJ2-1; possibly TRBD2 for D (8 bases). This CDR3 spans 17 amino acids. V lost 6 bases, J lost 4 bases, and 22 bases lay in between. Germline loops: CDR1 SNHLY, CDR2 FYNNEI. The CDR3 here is CASSPKGAGGGYNEQFF. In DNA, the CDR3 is TGTGCCAGCAGCCCAAAGGGGGCGGGAGGAGGTTACAATGAGCAGTTCTTC.

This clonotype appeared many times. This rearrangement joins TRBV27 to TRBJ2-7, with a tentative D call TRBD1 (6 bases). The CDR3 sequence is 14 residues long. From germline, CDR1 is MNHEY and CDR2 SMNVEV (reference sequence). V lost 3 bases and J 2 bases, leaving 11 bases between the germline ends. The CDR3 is CASSFAGETYEQYF. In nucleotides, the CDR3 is TGTGCCAGCAGTTTTGCAGGGGAAACCTACGAGCAGTACTTC.

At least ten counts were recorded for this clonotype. The CDR3 DNA reads TGTGCCGACAAAGATTCAGGGGGTCCTGAAGCTTTCTTT. It translates to CADKDSGGPEAFF. This chain joins TRBV7-2 and TRBJ1-1, with 7 bases that match TRBD1. Per the germline V gene, CDR1 is SGHTA and CDR2 is FQGNSA. With 11 bases clipped from V and 6 bases from J, the junction kept 12 bases outside the gene matches. The CDR3 consists of 13 residues.

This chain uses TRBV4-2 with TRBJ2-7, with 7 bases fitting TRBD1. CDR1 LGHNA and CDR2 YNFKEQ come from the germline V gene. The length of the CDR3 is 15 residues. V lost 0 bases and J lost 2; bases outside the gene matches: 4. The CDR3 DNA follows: TGTGCCAGCAGCCAAGATAAGGGGACAGCCTACGAGCAGTACTTC. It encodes CASSQDKGTAYEQYF.

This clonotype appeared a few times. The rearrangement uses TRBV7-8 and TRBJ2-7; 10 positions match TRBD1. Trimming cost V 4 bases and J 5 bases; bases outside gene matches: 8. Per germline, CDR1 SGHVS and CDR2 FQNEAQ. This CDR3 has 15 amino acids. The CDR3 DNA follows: TGTGCCAGCAGCTCCGGGGACAGGGGAAGAAACGAGCAGTACTTC. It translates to CASSSGDRGRNEQYF.